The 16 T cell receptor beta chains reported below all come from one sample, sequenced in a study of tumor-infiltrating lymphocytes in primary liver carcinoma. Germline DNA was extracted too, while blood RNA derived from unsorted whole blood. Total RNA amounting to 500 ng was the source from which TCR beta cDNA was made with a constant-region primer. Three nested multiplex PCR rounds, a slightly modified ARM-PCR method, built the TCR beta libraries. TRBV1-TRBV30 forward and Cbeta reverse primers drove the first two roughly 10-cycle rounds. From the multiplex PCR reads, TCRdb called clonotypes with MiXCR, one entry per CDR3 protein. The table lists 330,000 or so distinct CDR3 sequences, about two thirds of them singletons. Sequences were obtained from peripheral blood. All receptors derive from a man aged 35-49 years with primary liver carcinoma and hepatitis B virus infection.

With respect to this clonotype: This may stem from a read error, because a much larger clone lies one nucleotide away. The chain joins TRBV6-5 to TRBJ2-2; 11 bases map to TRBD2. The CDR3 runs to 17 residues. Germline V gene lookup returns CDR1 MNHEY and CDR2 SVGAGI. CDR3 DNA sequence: TGTGCCAGCAGTTACTCGAGACTAGCGGGGCCGACCGGGGAGCTGTTGTTT. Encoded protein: CASSYSRLAGPTGELLF.

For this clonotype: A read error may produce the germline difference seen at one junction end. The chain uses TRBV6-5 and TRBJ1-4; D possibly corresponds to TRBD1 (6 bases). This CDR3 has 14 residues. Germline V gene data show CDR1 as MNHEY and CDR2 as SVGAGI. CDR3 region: CAGRSGTWDEKLFF. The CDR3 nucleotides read TGTGCCGGCAGATCCGGGACATGGGATGAAAAACTGTTTTTT.

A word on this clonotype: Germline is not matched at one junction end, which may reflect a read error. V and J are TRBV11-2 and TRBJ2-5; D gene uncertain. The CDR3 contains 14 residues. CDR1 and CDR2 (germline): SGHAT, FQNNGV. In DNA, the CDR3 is TGCGCCAGCAGCCTTGTATCTATCGCAGATACCCAGTACTTC. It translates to CASSLVSIADTQYF.

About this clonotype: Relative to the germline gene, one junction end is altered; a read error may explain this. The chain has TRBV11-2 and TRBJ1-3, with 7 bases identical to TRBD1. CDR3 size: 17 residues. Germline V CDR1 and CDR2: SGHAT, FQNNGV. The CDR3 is CASSYTVTGRSVNTIYF. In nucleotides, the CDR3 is TGTGCCAGCAGCTACACCGTGACAGGGCGCTCTGTAAACACCATATATTTT.

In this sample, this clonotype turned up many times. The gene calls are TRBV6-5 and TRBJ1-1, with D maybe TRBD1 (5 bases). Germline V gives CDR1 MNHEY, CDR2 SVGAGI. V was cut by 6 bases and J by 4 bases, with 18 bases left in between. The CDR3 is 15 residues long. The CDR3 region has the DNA TGTGCCAGCAGCAACGGGGGGGGTAGTAGCACTGAAGCTTTCTTT. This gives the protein CASSNGGGSSTEAFF.

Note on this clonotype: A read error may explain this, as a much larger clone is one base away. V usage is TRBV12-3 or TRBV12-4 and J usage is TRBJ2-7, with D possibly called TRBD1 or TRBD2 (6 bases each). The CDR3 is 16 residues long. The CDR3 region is CASSLAVADTGTLQHF. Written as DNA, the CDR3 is TGTGCCAGCAGTTTAGCAGTAGCGGATACAGGGACCCTCCAGCACTTC.

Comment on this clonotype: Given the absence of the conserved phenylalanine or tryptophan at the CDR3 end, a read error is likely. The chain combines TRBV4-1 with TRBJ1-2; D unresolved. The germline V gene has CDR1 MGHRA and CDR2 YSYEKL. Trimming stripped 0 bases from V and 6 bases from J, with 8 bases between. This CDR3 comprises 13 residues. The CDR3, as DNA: TGCGCCAGCAGCCAAGAAGTAGGGAATGGCTACACCTCC. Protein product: CASSQEVGNGYTS.

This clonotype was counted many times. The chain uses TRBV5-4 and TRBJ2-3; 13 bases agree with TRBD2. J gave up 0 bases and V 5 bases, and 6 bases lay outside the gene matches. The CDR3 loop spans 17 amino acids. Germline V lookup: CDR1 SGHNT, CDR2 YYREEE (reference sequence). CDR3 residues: CASSSGTSGTSTDTQYF. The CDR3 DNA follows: TGTGCCAGCAGTTCCGGGACTAGCGGGACTAGCACAGATACGCAGTATTTT. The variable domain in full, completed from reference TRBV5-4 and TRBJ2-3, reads ETGVTQSPTHLIKTRGQQVTLRCSSQSGHNTVSWYQQALGQGPQFIFQYYREEENGRGNFPPRFSGLQFPNYSSELNVNALELDDSALYLCASSSGTSGTSTDTQYFGPGTRLTVL.

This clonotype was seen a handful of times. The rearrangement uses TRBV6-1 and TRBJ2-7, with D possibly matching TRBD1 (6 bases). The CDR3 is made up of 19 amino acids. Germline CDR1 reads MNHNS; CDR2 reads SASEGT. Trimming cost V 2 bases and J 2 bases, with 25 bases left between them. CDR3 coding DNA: TGTGCCAGCAGTGAAAAAGGGACCCCTGGGGGCGGACTTACCTACGAGCAGTACTTC. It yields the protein CASSEKGTPGGGLTYEQYF.

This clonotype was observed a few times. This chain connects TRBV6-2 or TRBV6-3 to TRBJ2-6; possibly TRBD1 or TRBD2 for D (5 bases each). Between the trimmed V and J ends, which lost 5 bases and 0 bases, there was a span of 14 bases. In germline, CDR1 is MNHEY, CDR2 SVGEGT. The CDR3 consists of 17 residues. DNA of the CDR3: TGTGCCAGCAGTACGGGGACGGGAAGCTCTGGGGCCAACGTCCTGACTTTC. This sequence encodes CASSTGTGSSGANVLTF.

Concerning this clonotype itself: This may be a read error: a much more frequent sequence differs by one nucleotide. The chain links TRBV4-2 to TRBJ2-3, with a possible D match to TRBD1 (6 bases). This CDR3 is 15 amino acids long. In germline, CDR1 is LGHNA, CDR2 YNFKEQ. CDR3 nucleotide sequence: TGTGTCAGCAGCCAAACAGGGCAAGGCACAGATACGCAGTATTTT. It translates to CVSSQTGQGTDTQYF.

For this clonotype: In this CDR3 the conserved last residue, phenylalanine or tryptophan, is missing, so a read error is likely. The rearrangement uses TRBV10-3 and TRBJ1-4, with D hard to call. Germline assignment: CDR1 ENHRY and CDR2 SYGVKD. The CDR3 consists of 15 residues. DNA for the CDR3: TGTGCCATCAGTAAGTCAGGAACAACTAATGAAAAACTGTTTTCT. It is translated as CAISKSGTTNEKLFS.

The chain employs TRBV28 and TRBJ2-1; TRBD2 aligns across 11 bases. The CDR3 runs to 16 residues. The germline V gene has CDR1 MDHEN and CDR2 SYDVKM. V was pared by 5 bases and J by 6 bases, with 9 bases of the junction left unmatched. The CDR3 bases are TGTGCCAGCAGTCCTAGCGGGACTAGCGGTACCAATGAGCAGTTCTTC. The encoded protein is CASSPSGTSGTNEQFF.

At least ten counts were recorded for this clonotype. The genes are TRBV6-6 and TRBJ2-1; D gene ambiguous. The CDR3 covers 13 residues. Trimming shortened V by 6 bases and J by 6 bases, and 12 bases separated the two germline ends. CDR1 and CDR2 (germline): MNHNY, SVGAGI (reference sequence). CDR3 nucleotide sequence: TGTGCCAGCAGCCCTCCTTTGAGCAATGAGCAGTTCTTC. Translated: CASSPPLSNEQFF.

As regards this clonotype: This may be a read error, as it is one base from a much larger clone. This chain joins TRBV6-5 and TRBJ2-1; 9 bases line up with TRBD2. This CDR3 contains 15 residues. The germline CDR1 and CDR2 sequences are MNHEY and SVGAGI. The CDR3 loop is CDSASGRLGGNEQFF. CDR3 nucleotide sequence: TGTGACAGCGCCAGCGGGAGGCTTGGAGGCAATGAGCAGTTCTTC.

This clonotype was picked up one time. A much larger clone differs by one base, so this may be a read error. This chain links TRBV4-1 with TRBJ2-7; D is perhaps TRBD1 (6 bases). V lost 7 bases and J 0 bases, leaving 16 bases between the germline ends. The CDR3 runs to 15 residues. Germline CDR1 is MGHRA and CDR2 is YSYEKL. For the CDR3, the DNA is TGCGCCAGCACCCTACCGGGACAAACCTCCTACGAGCAGTACTTC. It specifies CASTLPGQTSYEQYF.